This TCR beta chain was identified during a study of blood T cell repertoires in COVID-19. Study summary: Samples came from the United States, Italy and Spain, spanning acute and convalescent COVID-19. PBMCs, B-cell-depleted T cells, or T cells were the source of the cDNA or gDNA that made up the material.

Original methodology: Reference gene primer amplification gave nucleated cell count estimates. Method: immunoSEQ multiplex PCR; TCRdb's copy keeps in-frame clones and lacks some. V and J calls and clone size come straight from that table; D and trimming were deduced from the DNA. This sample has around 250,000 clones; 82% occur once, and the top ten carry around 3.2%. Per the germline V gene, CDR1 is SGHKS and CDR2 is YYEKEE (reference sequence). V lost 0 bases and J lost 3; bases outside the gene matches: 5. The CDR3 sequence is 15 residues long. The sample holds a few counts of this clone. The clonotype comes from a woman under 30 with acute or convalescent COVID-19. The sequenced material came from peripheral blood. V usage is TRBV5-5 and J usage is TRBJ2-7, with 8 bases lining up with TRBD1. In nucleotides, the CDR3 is TGTGCCAGCAGCTTGGGTGGACAGGGCTACTACGAGCAGTACTTC. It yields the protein CASSLGGQGYYEQYF. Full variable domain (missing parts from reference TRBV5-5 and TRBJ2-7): DAGVTQSPTHLIKTRGQQVTLRCSPISGHKSVSWYQQVLGQGPQFIFQYYEKEERGRGNFPDRFSARQFPNYSSELNVNALLLGDSALYLCASSLGGQGYYEQYFGPGTRLTVT.